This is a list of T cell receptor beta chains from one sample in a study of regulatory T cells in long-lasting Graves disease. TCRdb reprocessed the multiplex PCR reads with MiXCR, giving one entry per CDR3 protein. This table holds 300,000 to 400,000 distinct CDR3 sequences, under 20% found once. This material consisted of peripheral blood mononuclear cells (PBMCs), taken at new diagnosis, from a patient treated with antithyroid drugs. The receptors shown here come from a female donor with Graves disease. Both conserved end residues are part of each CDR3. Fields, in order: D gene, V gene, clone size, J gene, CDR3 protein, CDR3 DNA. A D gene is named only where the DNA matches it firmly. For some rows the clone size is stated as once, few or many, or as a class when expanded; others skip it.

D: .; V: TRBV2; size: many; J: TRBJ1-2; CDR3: CASSGDRSLTFSNYGYTF; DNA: TGTGCCAGCAGTGGAGACAGGTCATTGACCTTCTCTAACTATGGCTACACCTTC
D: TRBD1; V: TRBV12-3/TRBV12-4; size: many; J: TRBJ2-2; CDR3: CASSPGTGGLRELFF; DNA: TGTGCCAGCAGCCCCGGGACAGGGGGCCTTCGGGAGCTGTTTTTT
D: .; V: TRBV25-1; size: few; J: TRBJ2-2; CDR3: CASSDPNGDGELFF; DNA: TGTGCCAGCAGTGACCCTAACGGGGACGGGGAGCTGTTTTTT
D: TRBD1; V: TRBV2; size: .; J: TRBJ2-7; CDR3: CASSGTGDEQYF; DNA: TGTGCCAGCAGTGGGACAGGGGACGAGCAGTACTTC
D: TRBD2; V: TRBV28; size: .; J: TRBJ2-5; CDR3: CASSFLAGFGETQYF; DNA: TGTGCCAGCAGTTTTCTAGCGGGATTCGGAGAGACCCAGTACTTC
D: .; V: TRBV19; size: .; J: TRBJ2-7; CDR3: CASSTRGPGGEQYF; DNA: TGTGCCAGTAGTACCAGGGGCCCGGGGGGCGAGCAGTACTTC
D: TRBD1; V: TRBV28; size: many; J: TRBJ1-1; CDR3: CASSNRGKNTEAFF; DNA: TGTGCCAGCAGCAACAGGGGAAAGAACACTGAAGCTTTCTTT
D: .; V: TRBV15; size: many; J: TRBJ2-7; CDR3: CATSRDEQIFYEQYF; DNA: TGTGCCACCAGCAGAGATGAACAGATTTTCTACGAGCAGTACTTC
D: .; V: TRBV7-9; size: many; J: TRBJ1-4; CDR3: CASRPDQGEKLFF; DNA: TGTGCCAGCAGACCCGATCAAGGTGAAAAACTGTTTTTT
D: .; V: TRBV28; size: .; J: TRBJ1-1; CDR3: CASSPPGDTEAFF; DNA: TGTGCCAGCAGTCCACCCGGGGACACTGAAGCTTTCTTT
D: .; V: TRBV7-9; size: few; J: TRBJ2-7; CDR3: CASSLAPGDSYEQYF; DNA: TGTGCCAGCAGCTTGGCCCCAGGGGACTCCTACGAGCAGTACTTC
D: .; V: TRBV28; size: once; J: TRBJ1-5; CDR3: CASSTGTYQPQHF; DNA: TGTGCCAGCAGTACCGGGACCTATCAGCCCCAGCATTTT
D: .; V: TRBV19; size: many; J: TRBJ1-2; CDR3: CASSIQGDYGYTF; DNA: TGTGCCAGTAGTATACAGGGTGACTATGGCTACACCTTC
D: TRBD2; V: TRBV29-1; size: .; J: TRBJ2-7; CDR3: CSVTGASGPYEQYF; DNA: TGCAGCGTCACTGGCGCTAGCGGTCCCTACGAGCAGTACTTC
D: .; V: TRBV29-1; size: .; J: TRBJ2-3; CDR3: CSVESTDTQYF; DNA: TGCAGCGTCGAATCCACAGATACGCAGTATTTT
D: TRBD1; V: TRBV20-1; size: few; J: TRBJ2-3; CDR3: CSVGQGDFDTQYF; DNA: TGCAGTGTGGGACAGGGGGATTTTGATACGCAGTATTTT
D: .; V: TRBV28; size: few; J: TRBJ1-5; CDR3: CASSRRDAEGPQHF; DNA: TGTGCCAGCAGTCGCCGGGACGCCGAGGGGCCCCAGCATTTT
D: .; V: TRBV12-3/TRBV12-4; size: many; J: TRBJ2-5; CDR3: CASSLNGPAMRETQYF; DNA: TGTGCCAGCAGTTTAAACGGGCCAGCGATGAGGGAGACCCAGTACTTC
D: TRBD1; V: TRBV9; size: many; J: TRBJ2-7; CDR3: CASSVEGQATYEQYF; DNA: TGTGCCAGCAGCGTAGAGGGACAGGCCACCTACGAGCAGTACTTC
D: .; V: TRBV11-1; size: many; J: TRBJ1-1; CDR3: CASSLEGLNTEAFF; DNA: TGTGCCAGCAGCTTAGAGGGGCTAAACACTGAAGCTTTCTTT
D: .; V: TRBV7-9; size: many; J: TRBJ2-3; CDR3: CASRPGSPDTQYF; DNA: TGTGCCAGCAGACCTGGTTCTCCAGATACGCAGTATTTT
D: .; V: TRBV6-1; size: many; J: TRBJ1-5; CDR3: CASSEWFVSNQPQHF; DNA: TGTGCCAGCAGTGAATGGTTTGTTAGCAATCAGCCCCAGCATTTT
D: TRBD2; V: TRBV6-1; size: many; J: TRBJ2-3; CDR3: CATLSSGRALDTQYF; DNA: TGTGCCACCTTATCTAGCGGGAGGGCCTTAGATACGCAGTATTTT
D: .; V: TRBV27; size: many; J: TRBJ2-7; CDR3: CASSLGRSYEQYF; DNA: TGTGCCAGCAGTTTAGGAAGGTCCTACGAGCAGTACTTC
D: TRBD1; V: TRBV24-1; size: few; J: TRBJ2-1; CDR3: CATRQGRNNEQFF; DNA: TGTGCCACCAGACAGGGGCGGAACAATGAGCAGTTCTTC
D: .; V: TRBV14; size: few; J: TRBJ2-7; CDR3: CASSPLGAYEQYF; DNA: TGTGCCAGCAGCCCCCTGGGCGCCTACGAGCAGTACTTC
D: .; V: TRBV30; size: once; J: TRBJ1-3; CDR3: CAWGVRVAGNTIYF; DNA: TGTGCCTGGGGTGTGCGGGTGGCTGGAAACACCATATATTTT
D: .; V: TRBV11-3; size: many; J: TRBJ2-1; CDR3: CASSLYSGAEQFF; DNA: TGTGCCAGCAGCTTGTATTCCGGGGCTGAGCAGTTCTTC
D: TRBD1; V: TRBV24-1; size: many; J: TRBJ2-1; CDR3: CATSDPGDSSYNEQFF; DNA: TGTGCCACCAGTGACCCCGGGGACAGTTCCTACAATGAGCAGTTCTTC
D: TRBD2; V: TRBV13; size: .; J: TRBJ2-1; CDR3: CASSSERGSGNEQFF; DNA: TGTGCCAGCAGCTCTGAGCGCGGGAGTGGTAATGAGCAGTTCTTC
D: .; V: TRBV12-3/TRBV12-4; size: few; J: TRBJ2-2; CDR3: CASSFGHSTNTGELFF; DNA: TGTGCCAGCAGTTTTGGTCACAGTACGAACACCGGGGAGCTGTTTTTT